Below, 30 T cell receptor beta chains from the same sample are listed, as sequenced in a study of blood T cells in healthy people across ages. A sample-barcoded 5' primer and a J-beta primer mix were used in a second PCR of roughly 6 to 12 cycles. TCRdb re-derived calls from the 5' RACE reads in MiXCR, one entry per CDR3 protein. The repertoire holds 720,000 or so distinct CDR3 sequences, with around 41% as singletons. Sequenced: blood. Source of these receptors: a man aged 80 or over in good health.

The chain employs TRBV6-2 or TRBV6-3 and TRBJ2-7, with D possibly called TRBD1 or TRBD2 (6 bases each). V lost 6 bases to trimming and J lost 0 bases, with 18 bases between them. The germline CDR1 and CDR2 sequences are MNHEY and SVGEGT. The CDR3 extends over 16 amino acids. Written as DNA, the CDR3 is TGTGCCAGCAGCCGCGGTACTCGGGGGCCCTCCTACGAGCAGTACTTC. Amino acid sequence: CASSRGTRGPSYEQYF.

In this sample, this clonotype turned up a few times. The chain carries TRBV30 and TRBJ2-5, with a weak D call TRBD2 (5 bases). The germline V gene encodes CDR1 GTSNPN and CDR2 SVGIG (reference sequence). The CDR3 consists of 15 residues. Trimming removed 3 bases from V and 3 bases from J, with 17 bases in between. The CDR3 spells CAWRSRSGNKETQYF. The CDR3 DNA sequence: TGTGCCTGGAGGTCGCGTTCGGGAAATAAAGAGACCCAGTACTTC.

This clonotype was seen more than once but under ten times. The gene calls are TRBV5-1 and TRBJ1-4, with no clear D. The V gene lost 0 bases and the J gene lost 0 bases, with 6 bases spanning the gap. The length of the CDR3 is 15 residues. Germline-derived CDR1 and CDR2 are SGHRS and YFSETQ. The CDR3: CASSLDRATNEKLFF. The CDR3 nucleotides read TGCGCCAGCAGCTTGGACCGAGCAACTAATGAAAAACTGTTTTTT.

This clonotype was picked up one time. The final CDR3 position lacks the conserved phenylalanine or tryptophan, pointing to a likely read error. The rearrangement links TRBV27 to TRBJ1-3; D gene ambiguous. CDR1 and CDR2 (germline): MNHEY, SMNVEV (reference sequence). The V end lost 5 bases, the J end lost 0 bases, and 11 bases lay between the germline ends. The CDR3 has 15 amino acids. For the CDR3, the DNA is TGTGCCAGCAGTAGGCAAGCCGGCTCTGGAAACACCATATATGTT. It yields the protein CASSRQAGSGNTIYV.

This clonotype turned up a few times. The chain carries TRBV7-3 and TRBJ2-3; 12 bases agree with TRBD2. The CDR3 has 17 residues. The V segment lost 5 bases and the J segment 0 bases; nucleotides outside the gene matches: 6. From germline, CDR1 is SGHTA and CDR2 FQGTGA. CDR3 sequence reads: CASSPRLAGESTDTQYF. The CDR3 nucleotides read TGTGCCAGCAGCCCCCGACTAGCGGGAGAAAGCACAGATACGCAGTATTTT.

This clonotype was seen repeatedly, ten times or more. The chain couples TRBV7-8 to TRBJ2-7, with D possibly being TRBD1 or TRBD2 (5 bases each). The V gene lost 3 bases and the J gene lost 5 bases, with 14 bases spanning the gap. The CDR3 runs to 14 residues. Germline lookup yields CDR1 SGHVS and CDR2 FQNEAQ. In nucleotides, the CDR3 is TGTGCCAGCAGCTTGGTACGAGGGGTAAACGAGCAGTACTTC. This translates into CASSLVRGVNEQYF.

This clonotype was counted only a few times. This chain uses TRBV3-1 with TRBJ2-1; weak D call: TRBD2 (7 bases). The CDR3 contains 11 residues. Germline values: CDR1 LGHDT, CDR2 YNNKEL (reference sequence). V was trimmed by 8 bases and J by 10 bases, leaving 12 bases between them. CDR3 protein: CASCSGTEQFF. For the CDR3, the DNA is TGTGCCAGCTGCAGCGGGACAGAGCAGTTCTTC.

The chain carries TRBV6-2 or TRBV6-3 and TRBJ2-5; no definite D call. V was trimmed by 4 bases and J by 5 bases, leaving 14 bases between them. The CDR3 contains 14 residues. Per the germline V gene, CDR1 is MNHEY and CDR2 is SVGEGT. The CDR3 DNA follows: TGTGCCAGCAGTTTTTCTGGGTTAACGGAGACCCAGTACTTC. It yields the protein CASSFSGLTETQYF.

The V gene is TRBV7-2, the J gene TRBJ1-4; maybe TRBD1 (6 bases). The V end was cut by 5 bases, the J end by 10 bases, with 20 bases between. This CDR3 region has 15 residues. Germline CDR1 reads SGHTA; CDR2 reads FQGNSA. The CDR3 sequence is CASSREGGAELKLFF. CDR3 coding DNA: TGTGCCAGCAGCAGGGAGGGGGGCGCGGAGTTAAAACTGTTTTTT.

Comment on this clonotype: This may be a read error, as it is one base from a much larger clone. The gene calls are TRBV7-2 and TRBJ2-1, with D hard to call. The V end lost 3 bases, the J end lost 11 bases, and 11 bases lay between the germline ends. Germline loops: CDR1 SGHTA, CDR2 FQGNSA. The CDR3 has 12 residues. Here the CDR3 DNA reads TGTGCCAGCAGCTTCTTCAGAAATAAGCAGTTCTTC. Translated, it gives CASSFFRNKQFF.

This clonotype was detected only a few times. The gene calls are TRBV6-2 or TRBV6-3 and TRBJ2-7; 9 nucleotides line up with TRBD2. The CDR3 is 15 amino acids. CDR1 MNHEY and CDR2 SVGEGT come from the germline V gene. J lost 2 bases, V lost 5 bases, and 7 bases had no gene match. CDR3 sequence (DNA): TGTGCCAGCAGTCAATCTAGCGGGAACCCCTACGAGCAGTACTTC. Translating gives CASSQSSGNPYEQYF.

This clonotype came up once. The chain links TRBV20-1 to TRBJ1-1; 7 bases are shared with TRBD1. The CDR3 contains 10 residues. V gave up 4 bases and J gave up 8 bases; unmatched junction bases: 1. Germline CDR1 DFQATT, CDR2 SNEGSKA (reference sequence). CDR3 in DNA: TGCAGTGCTAAGGACAGGGAAGCTTTCTTT. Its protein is CSAKDREAFF.

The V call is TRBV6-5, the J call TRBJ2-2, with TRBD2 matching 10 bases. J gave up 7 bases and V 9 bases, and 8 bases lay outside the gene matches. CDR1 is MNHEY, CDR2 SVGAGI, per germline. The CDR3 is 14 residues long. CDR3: CASSGRMRDGELFF. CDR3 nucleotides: TGTGCCAGTAGCGGGAGGATGCGGGACGGGGAGCTGTTTTTT.

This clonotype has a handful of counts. CDR3 loop: CAISEEGKKGYTF. The CDR3 coding sequence is TGTGCCATCAGTGAGGAGGGGAAAAAAGGCTACACCTTC. The chain uses TRBV10-3 and TRBJ1-2, with D perhaps matching TRBD1 (5 bases). V lost 2 bases and J lost 8, with 12 bases in between. The CDR3 contains 13 residues. Looked up from germline, CDR1 is ENHRY and CDR2 is SYGVKD.

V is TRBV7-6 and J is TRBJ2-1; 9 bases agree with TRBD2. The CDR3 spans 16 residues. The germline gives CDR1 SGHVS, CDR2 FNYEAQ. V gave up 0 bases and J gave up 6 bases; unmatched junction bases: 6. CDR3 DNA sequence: TGTGCCAGCAGCTTAGCTGGGACTAGCAGGTTCAATGAGCAGTTCTTC. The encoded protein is CASSLAGTSRFNEQFF.

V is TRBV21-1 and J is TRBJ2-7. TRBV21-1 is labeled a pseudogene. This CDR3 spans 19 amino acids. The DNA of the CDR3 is TGTGCCAGCAGCAAAACTCAATCTTGTATGGTCGCTGAACTCTACGAGCAGTACTTC. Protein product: CASSKTQSCMVAELYEQYF.

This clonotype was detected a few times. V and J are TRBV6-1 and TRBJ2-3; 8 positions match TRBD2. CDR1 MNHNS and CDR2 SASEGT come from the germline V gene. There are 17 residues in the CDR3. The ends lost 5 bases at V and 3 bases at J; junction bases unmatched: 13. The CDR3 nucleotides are TGTGCCAGCAGTCCCCTTTTCTTAGCGGGACGTACAGATACGCAGTATTTT. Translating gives CASSPLFLAGRTDTQYF.

This chain's CDR3 is CASRGLAVSYNEQFF. In DNA form, the CDR3 reads TGTGCCAGCCGGGGACTAGCCGTCTCCTACAATGAGCAGTTCTTC. This rearrangement joins TRBV6-2 or TRBV6-3 to TRBJ2-1; TRBD2 matches at 9 bases. There are 15 residues in the CDR3. V was pared by 8 bases and J by 0 bases, with 5 bases of the junction left unmatched. Germline V CDR1 and CDR2: MNHEY, SVGEGT.

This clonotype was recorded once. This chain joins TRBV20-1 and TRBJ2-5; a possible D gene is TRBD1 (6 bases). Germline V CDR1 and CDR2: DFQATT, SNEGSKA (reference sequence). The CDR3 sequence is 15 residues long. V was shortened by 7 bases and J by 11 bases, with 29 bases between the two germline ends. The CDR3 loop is CSVSIRGQRLNEQYF. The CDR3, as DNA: TGCAGTGTTAGTATTAGAGGACAGAGACTCAATGAGCAGTACTTC.

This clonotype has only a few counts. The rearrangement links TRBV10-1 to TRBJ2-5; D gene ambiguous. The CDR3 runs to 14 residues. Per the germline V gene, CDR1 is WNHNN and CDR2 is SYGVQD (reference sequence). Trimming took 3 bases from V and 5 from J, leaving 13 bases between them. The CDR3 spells CASSDRDGLETQYF. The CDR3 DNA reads TGCGCCAGCAGTGATAGGGATGGTTTGGAGACCCAGTACTTC.

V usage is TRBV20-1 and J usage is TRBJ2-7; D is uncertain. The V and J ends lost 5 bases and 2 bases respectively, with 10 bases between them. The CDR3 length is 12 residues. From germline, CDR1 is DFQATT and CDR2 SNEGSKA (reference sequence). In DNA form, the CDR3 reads TGCAGTGCTCAATCTTCCGCCTACGAGCAGTACTTC. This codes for CSAQSSAYEQYF.

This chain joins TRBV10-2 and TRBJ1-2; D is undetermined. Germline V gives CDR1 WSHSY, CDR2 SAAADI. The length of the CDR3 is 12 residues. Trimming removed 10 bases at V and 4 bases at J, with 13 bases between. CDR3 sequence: CANNDKAYGYTF. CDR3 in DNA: TGCGCCAACAACGACAAAGCCTATGGCTACACCTTC.

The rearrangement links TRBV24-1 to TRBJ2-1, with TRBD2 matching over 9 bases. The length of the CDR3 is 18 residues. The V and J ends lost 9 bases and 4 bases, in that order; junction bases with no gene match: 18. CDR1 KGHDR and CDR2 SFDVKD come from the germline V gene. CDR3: CATRIDGFRGRGYNEQFF. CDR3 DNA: TGTGCCACCCGAATCGACGGATTTCGCGGGAGGGGATACAATGAGCAGTTCTTC.

The CDR3 bases are TGTGCCAGCAGCTTTAGCAGGGGGCGCCGCTACGAGCAGTACTTC. It is translated as CASSFSRGRRYEQYF. This sequence joins TRBV7-2 and TRBJ2-7, with 8 bases identical to TRBD1. CDR1 and CDR2 (germline): SGHTA, FQGNSA. V lost 3 bases to trimming and J lost 3 bases; unmatched junction nucleotides: 7. This CDR3 has 15 residues.

The CDR3 coding sequence is TGTGCCAGCAGCTTCTACGCTAGCGGGGGGGCAGGTGAGCAGTTCTTC. It specifies CASSFYASGGAGEQFF. The V and J genes are TRBV7-2 and TRBJ2-1; the match to TRBD2 covers 12 bases. Germline values: CDR1 SGHTA, CDR2 FQGNSA. V lost 3 bases, J lost 9 bases, and 9 bases stayed unmatched. This CDR3 is built from 16 residues.

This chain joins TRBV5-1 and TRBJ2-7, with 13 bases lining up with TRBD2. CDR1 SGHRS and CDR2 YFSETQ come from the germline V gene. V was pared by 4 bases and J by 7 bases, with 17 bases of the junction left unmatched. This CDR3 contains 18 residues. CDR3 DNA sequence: TGCGCCAGCAGCCCGGGACTAGCGGGACTCAACCCCCCCGATGAGCAGTACTTC. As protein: CASSPGLAGLNPPDEQYF.

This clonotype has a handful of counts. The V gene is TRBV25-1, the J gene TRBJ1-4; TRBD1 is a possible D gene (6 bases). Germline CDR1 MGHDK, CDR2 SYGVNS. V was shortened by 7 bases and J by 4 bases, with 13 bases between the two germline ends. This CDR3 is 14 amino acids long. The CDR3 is CASKDRLGNEKLFF. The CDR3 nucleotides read TGTGCCAGCAAAGACAGGTTGGGTAATGAAAAACTGTTTTTT.

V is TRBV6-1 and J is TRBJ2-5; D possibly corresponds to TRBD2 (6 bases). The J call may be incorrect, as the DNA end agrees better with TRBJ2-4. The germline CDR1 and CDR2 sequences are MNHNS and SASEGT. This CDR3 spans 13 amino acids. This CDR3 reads CASSITEGNIQYF. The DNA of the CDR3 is TGTGCCAGCAGCATAACGGAGGGGAACATTCAGTACTTC.

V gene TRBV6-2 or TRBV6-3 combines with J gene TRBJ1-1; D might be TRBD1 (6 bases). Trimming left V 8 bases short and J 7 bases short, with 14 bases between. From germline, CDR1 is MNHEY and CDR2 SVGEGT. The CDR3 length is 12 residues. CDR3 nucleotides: TGTGCCAGCTCCTCGACAGGACGTGAAGCTTTCTTT. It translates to CASSSTGREAFF.

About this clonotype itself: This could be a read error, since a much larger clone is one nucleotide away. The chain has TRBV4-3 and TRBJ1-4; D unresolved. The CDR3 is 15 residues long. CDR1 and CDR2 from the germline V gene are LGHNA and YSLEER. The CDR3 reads CASSQDAQFGERLFF. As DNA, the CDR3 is TGCGCCAGCAGCCAAGACGCCCAGTTCGGCGAAAGACTGTTTTTT.